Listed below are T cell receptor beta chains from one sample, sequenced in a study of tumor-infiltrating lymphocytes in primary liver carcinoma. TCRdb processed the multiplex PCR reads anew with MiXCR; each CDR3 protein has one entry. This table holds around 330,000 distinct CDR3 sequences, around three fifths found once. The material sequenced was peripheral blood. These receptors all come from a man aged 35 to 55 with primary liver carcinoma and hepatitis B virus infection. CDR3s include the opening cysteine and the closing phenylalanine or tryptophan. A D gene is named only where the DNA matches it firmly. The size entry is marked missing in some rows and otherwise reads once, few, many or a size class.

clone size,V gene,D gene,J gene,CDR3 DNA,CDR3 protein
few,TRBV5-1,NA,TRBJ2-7,TGCGCCAGCAGCCTTTTATCGGGGGGCGGCTCCTACGAGCAGTACTTC,CASSLLSGGGSYEQYF
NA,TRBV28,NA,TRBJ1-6,TGTGCCAGCAGCGGGATCGGGGGAAGCTCCTATAATTCACCCCTCCACTTT,CASSGIGGSSYNSPLHF
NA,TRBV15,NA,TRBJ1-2,TGTGCCACCAGCAGCCGGGACGGCAGTAACTATGGCTACACCTTC,CATSSRDGSNYGYTF
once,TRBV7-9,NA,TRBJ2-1,TGTGCCAGCAGCTCTACAGCGGGCTCCTACAATGAGCAGTTCTTC,CASSSTAGSYNEQFF
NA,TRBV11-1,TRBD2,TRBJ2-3,TGTGCCGGCAGCTTAGCGGGAGTTACTGTCACAGATACGCAGTATTTT,CAGSLAGVTVTDTQYF
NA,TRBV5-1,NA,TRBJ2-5,TGCGCCAGACCCCCGGACCTCCAAGAGACCCAGTACTTC,CARPPDLQETQYF
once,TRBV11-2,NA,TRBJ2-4,TGTGCCAGCAGTACACTAGGACGCTCCCGGGACATTCAGTGCTTC,CASSTLGRSRDIQCF
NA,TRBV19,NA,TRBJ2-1,TGTGCCAGTAGTATTTTCCCGGACAATGAGCAGTTCTTC,CASSIFPDNEQFF
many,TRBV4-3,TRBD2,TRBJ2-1,TGCGCCAGCAGCCAAGAAGGGACTAGCGCCGAGCAGTTCTTC,CASSQEGTSAEQFF
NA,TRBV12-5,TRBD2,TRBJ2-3,TGTGCTAGTGGTTTGAATAGCGGGTTAGATACGCAGTATTTT,CASGLNSGLDTQYF
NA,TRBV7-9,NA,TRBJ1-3,TGTGCCAGCACACCCGCGGCGATTTCTGGAAACACCATATATTTT,CASTPAAISGNTIYF
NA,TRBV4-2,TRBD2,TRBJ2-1,TGTACCAGCAGCCAGGAAACCGGGACTAGCGTCAATGAGCAATTCTTC,CTSSQETGTSVNEQFF
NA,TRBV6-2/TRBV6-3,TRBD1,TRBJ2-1,TGTGCCAGTTGTTACTCAGGACAGGGGGCTTTTTATGAGCAGTTTTTC,CASCYSGQGAFYEQFF
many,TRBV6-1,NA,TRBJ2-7,TGTGCCAGCAGTGAAGGGCCGGACCGGGTGCAGTACTTC,CASSEGPDRVQYF
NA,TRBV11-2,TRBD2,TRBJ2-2,TGTGCCAGCAGCCAGTTTGCGGGAGGCCGGCCCGGGGAGCTATTTTTT,CASSQFAGGRPGELFF
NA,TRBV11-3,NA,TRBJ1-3,TGTGCCAGCAGCACGACAACCGGGACAAGGGAAAACACCATATATTTT,CASSTTTGTRENTIYF
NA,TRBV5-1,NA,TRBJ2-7,TGCGCCAGCAGTCGAGGTCGAACGAGCTCCTACGAGCAGTACTTC,CASSRGRTSSYEQYF
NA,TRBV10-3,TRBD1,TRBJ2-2,TGTGCCCCCAAGGTTCCCCGGACAGGGCGCCCTCGAAACACCGGGGAGCTGTTATTT,CAPKVPRTGRPRNTGELLF
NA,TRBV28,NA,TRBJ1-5,TGTGCCAGCAGTTTACGTATGAGCAATCAGCCCCAGCATTTT,CASSLRMSNQPQHF
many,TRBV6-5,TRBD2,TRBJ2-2,TGTGCCAGCACCTTACTCAGTTCGGAACTAGCGGGAGGAACCGGGGAGCTGTTTTTT,CASTLLSSELAGGTGELFF
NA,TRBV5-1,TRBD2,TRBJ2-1,TGCGCCAGCAGCAGCTACTCCGGACTAGCGGACAATGAGCAGCTCTTC,CASSSYSGLADNEQLF
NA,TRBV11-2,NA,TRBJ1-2,TGTGCCAGGAGCTACACAGGGAAGGTGAACTATGGCTACGCCTTC,CARSYTGKVNYGYAF
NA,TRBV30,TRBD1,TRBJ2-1,TGTGCCTGGAGTTTGGGACAGCGTACGGCAAATGAGCAGTTCTTC,CAWSLGQRTANEQFF
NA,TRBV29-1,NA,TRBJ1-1,TGCGGCGCCCAGGCACACCTGAACACTGAAGCTTTCTTT,CGAQAHLNTEAFF
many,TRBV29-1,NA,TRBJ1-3,TGCAGCGTTTACGGCTCTGGAAACACCATATATTTT,CSVYGSGNTIYF
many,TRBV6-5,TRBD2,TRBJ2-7,TGTGCCAGCACTCCAACGGGAGGAGGCTACGAGCAGTACTTC,CASTPTGGGYEQYF
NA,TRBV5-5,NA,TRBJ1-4,TGTGCCAGCAACCCCCTGGAGAGGGGGAATGAAAAACTGTTTTTT,CASNPLERGNEKLFF
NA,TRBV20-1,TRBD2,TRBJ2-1,TGCAGTACTTCTCGGGAGGTTTCCTACAATGAGCAGTTCTTC,CSTSREVSYNEQFF
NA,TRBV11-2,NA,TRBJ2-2,TGTGCCAGCAGGTTAGGGGGGCCAGTGGTCACCGGGGAGCTGTTTTTT,CASRLGGPVVTGELFF
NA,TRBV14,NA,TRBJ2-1,TGTGCCAGCAGCGCCCAAGGGGGGGTCGCCTACAATGAGCAGTTCTTC,CASSAQGGVAYNEQFF
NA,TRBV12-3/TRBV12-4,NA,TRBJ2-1,TGTCCCAGCAGGGACACAGGGAGCTCCTACAATGAGCAGTTTTTC,CPSRDTGSSYNEQFF
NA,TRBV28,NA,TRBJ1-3,TGTGCCAGCAGCCTCTCCCTGGTATGGAGTGGAAACACCATATATTTT,CASSLSLVWSGNTIYF
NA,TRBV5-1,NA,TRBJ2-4,TGCGCCGGCAGCGCGACAGTGATAGCCAAAAACATTCAGTACTTC,CAGSATVIAKNIQYF